A single sample is the source of the 23 T cell receptor beta chains below, sequenced in a study of regulatory T cells in long-lasting Graves disease. As for time point: persistent/refractory GD, antithyroid drugs over 5 years with positive TRAb. After RNA was extracted from PBMCs, the TCR library was made from it. Arm-PCR with iRepertoire HTBI primers amplified the CDR3 regions for these TCR beta libraries. TCRdb re-called the multiplex PCR reads through MiXCR, storing one row per CDR3 protein. The sample has 300,000 or so distinct CDR3 sequences, less than 20% seen once. Sequences were derived from peripheral blood mononuclear cells (PBMCs), sampled when the disease was refractory, from a patient treated with antithyroid drugs. The receptor source for this set is a female donor with Graves disease.

This clonotype came up many times. V gene TRBV20-1 combines with J gene TRBJ1-4, with D unresolved. The CDR3 extends over 14 amino acids. V lost 4 bases and J lost 8, with 17 bases in between. Germline CDR1 is DFQATT and CDR2 is SNEGSKA (reference sequence). The CDR3 sequence: CSATFSEGGEKLFF. The CDR3 DNA sequence: TGCAGTGCTACGTTCTCGGAAGGAGGCGAAAAACTGTTTTTT.

The chain couples TRBV20-1 to TRBJ1-5; 7 bases agree with TRBD1. CDR1 and CDR2 (germline): DFQATT, SNEGSKA (reference sequence). CDR3 size: 18 residues. Germline trimming cut 0 bases from V and 0 bases from J; bases unmatched to any gene: 11. The CDR3 nucleotides read TGCAGTGCTAGAGATGACTCGACAGGGTATTATAGCAATCAGCCCCAGCATTTT. This sequence encodes CSARDDSTGYYSNQPQHF.

There are many counts of this clonotype. J is TRBJ1-1 and V is TRBV4-1; D uncertain. The CDR3 totals 14 residues. Per the germline V gene, CDR1 is MGHRA and CDR2 is YSYEKL. V was pared by 1 base and J by 4 bases, with 10 bases between. CDR3 bases: TGCGCCAGCAGCCAAGTTTATGGGATCACTGAAGCTTTCTTT. It translates to CASSQVYGITEAFF.

The chain recombines TRBV19 with TRBJ2-7, with D perhaps assigned TRBD1 or TRBD2 (5 bases each). From germline, CDR1 is LNHDA and CDR2 SQIVND (reference sequence). Trimming cost V 1 base and J 2 bases, with 15 bases left between them. The CDR3 sequence is 16 residues long. In DNA form, the CDR3 reads TGTGCCAGTAGTATAGTTGGGGGAGTCCCCACCTACGAGCAGTACTTC. Its translation is CASSIVGGVPTYEQYF.

This clonotype was seen more than once but under ten times. The chain combines TRBV7-9 with TRBJ2-7; D ambiguous. V was pared by 5 bases and J by 0 bases, with 14 bases between. This CDR3 region has 15 residues. CDR1 SEHNR and CDR2 FQNEAQ come from the germline V gene (reference sequence). In DNA form, the CDR3 reads TGTGCCAGCAGCGGGCCGAAAAGAAGCTCCTACGAGCAGTACTTC. It specifies CASSGPKRSSYEQYF.

The chain joins TRBV7-2 to TRBJ2-4, with 7 bases matching TRBD2. Trimming removed 0 bases from V and 8 bases from J; junction bases left unmatched: 7. CDR3 size: 15 residues. CDR1 and CDR2 from the germline V gene are SGHTA and FQGNSA. The CDR3: CASSLAWGSGDIQYF. The CDR3 DNA sequence: TGTGCCAGCAGCTTAGCCTGGGGGAGCGGGGACATTCAGTACTTC.

This clonotype has just a few counts. The V and J genes are TRBV19 and TRBJ1-5; TRBD1 is a possible D gene (5 bases). Germline CDR1 and CDR2: LNHDA and SQIVND (reference sequence). V was cut by 6 bases and J by 0 bases, with 12 bases left in between. The CDR3 is 15 amino acids. CDR3: CASRVPGHSNQPQHF. CDR3 DNA sequence: TGTGCCAGTAGGGTGCCAGGACATAGCAATCAGCCCCAGCATTTT.

This clonotype showed up many times. The chain links TRBV3-1 to TRBJ2-5; D gene ambiguous. The CDR3 consists of 11 residues. Germline V lookup: CDR1 LGHDT, CDR2 YNNKEL (reference sequence). V lost 10 bases to trimming and J lost 5 bases, with 11 bases between them. The CDR3 DNA sequence: TGTGCCACCCGCGGAGAGGAGACCCAGTACTTC. Protein product: CATRGEETQYF.

The table lists this clonotype with many counts. V is TRBV28 and J is TRBJ1-2; TRBD1 might be the D (6 bases). CDR3 length: 12 amino acids. CDR1 MDHEN and CDR2 SYDVKM come from the germline V gene. With 8 bases removed from V and 11 bases from J, the gap between germline ends came to 18 bases. Here the CDR3 DNA reads TGTGCCAGCCAACCGGCTACGAGGGGGTACACCTTC. This sequence encodes CASQPATRGYTF.

The sample holds many counts of this clonotype. The chain has TRBV7-2 and TRBJ1-1; D is ambiguous. Germline V gene sequence: CDR1 SGHTA, CDR2 FQGNSA. The ends were cut back, 4 bases at V and 7 bases at J, with 22 bases in the middle. The CDR3 runs to 16 residues. Here the CDR3 DNA reads TGTGCCAGCAGCTGGAGTGGCCCAAACAGAGAAAGTGAAGCTTTCTTT. Its protein is CASSWSGPNRESEAFF.

The CDR3 is CSARGGGGYTEAFF. The DNA for the CDR3 is TGCAGTGCTAGAGGAGGGGGGGGGTACACTGAAGCTTTCTTT. The rearrangement uses TRBV20-1 and TRBJ1-1; D may be TRBD1 (6 bases). Trimming stripped 1 base from V and 3 bases from J, with 12 bases between. There are 14 residues in the CDR3. CDR1 DFQATT and CDR2 SNEGSKA come from the germline V gene (reference sequence).

This clonotype occurred a few times. The CDR3 is CSVESLAGNTDTQYF. The CDR3 bases are TGCAGCGTTGAATCCCTAGCGGGGAACACAGATACGCAGTATTTT. This chain joins TRBV29-1 and TRBJ2-3, with 9 bases matching TRBD2. The J segment lost 2 bases and the V segment lost 2 bases, leaving 5 bases of the junction unmatched. From germline, CDR1 is SQVTM and CDR2 ANQGSEA. The CDR3 loop spans 15 amino acids.

This clonotype was seen a handful of times. The J gene is TRBJ1-6, the V gene TRBV20-1, with unresolved D. Trimming took off 0 bases at V and 7 bases at J, with 7 bases between the two ends. The germline V gene has CDR1 DFQATT and CDR2 SNEGSKA (reference sequence). The CDR3 has 13 amino acids. As DNA, the CDR3 is TGCAGTGCTAGAGAACAGCGGAATTCACCCCTCCACTTT. As protein: CSAREQRNSPLHF.

This clonotype occurred many times. V usage is TRBV7-2 and J usage is TRBJ1-2; D perhaps matches TRBD1 (5 bases). Germline CDR1 and CDR2: SGHTA and FQGNSA. V lost 4 bases and J 7 bases, leaving 13 bases between the germline ends. The CDR3 runs 13 residues. CDR3 region: CASSSRASFGYTF. The CDR3, as DNA: TGTGCCAGCAGCTCCAGGGCCAGCTTTGGCTACACCTTC.

This clonotype turned up a few times. V gene TRBV7-9 combines with J gene TRBJ1-5; D gene uncertain. The ends were cut back, 2 bases at V and 8 bases at J, with 19 bases in the middle. CDR1 SEHNR and CDR2 FQNEAQ come from the germline V gene (reference sequence). The CDR3 has 16 residues. The CDR3 loop reads CASSLYDSSAEEPQHF. CDR3 bases: TGTGCCAGCAGCTTATACGACTCGTCGGCTGAGGAGCCCCAGCATTTT.

In its sample, this clonotype was seen a few times. CDR3 protein: CANPRWDYGYTF. DNA for the CDR3: TGTGCCAACCCACGGTGGGACTATGGCTACACCTTC. This chain links TRBV30 with TRBJ1-2; D unresolved. The V end was cut by 8 bases, the J end by 3 bases, with 13 bases between. The germline V gene has CDR1 GTSNPN and CDR2 SVGIG (reference sequence). There are 12 residues in the CDR3.

This clonotype was counted between two and nine times. This chain joins TRBV6-5 and TRBJ1-6; D not resolved. V gave up 4 bases and J gave up 7 bases, with 14 bases separating them. This CDR3 has 15 residues. The germline V gene has CDR1 MNHEY and CDR2 SVGAGI. CDR3 bases: TGTGCCAGCAGTTTATTTAGGGATCCGAATTCACCCCTCCACTTT. Translation: CASSLFRDPNSPLHF.

This clonotype was seen only once. A much bigger clone sits one base away, suggesting this may be a read error. The rearrangement joins TRBV6-1 to TRBJ2-7, with D perhaps matching TRBD2 (5 bases). V was shortened by 8 bases and J by 0 bases, with 23 bases between the two germline ends. This CDR3 has 17 amino acids. Germline-derived CDR1 and CDR2 are MNHNS and SASEGT. The CDR3 here is CASSRFLTGITSYEQYF. In nucleotides, the CDR3 is TGTGCCAGCTCAAGATTTCTAACCGGGATCACCTCCTACGAGCAGTACTTC.

The rearrangement uses TRBV20-1 and TRBJ1-2; D is possibly TRBD1 (5 bases). The V end was cut by 1 base, the J end by 0 bases, with 18 bases between. The CDR3 has 17 residues. Germline V lookup: CDR1 DFQATT, CDR2 SNEGSKA (reference sequence). CDR3 residues: CSARVPRQRGANYGYTF. CDR3 sequence (DNA): TGCAGTGCTAGAGTACCCAGACAGCGAGGAGCTAACTATGGCTACACCTTC.

This clonotype came up many times. The genes are TRBV2 and TRBJ2-7; D assignment may be TRBD1 or TRBD2 (5 bases each). V was trimmed by 4 bases and J by 7 bases, leaving 14 bases between them. The germline gives CDR1 SNHLY, CDR2 FYNNEI. The CDR3 is 13 amino acids. CDR3 in DNA: TGTGCCAGCAGTGGGGACGGCAATGGAGAGCAGTACTTC. Residues: CASSGDGNGEQYF.

The rearrangement links TRBV9 to TRBJ1-3; D gene ambiguous. The CDR3 runs 14 residues. Between the trimmed V and J ends, which lost 3 bases and 6 bases, there was a span of 13 bases. Germline loops: CDR1 SGDLS, CDR2 YYNGEE. CDR3 nucleotide sequence: TGTGCCAGCAGCGCGAGCAATTGGGAAAACACCATATATTTT. This gives the protein CASSASNWENTIYF.

The CDR3 DNA sequence: TGTGCCAGCAGCGGGATGACAGGGATCCATGGCTACACCTTC. Amino acid sequence: CASSGMTGIHGYTF. The chain couples TRBV13 to TRBJ1-2; 7 bases map to TRBD1. The trim removed 5 bases at V and 6 bases at J, leaving 9 bases unmatched. The CDR3 is 14 residues long. Germline CDR1 and CDR2: PRHDT and FYEKMQ (reference sequence).

This clonotype was detected ten times or more. The J gene is TRBJ1-1, the V gene TRBV12-3 or TRBV12-4, with 8 bases matching TRBD1. The J segment lost 4 bases and the V segment lost 4 bases, leaving 5 bases of the junction unmatched. This CDR3 has 14 amino acids. CDR3 bases: TGTGCCAGCAGTTCGACGACAGGGGCCACTGAAGCTTTCTTT. It encodes CASSSTTGATEAFF.